This is a list of T cell receptor beta chains from one sample in a study of blood T cell repertoires in COVID-19. Assay: immunoSEQ multiplex PCR; the TCRdb copy retains only in-frame clones and omits some. The table records 200,000 to 300,000 clones, nearly 90% of them present only once. The specimen was peripheral blood. Receptors were obtained from a human donor in a cohort sampled during active COVID-19. Each CDR3 is given with its conserved first and last residue. D genes are given only for firm matches. Some rows have no size entry. The others give once, few or many, or a class for an expanded clone.

J: TRBJ1-2
size: .
V: TRBV19
D: TRBD1
CDR3: CASQKTGKDGYTF
DNA: TGTGCCAGCCAAAAGACAGGGAAGGATGGCTACACCTTC

J: TRBJ2-3
size: .
V: TRBV9
D: .
CDR3: CASSMTRGAHTDTQYF
DNA: TGTGCCAGCAGCATGACTCGGGGGGCCCACACAGATACGCAGTATTTT

J: TRBJ2-7
size: once
V: TRBV7-9
D: TRBD2
CDR3: CASSPFLLAGPYEQYF
DNA: TGTGCCAGCAGCCCCTTTTTACTAGCGGGGCCCTACGAGCAGTACTTC

J: TRBJ2-7
size: .
V: TRBV27
D: TRBD1
CDR3: CASSLSHGTGIGYEQYF
DNA: TGTGCCAGCAGTTTATCGCATGGGACAGGGATAGGTTACGAGCAGTACTTC

J: TRBJ1-1
size: .
V: TRBV7-2
D: .
CDR3: CASSLISRGTEAFF
DNA: TGTGCCAGCAGCTTAATCTCTCGGGGTACTGAAGCTTTCTTT

J: TRBJ2-7
size: .
V: TRBV9
D: .
CDR3: CASSPRSVGPYEQYF
DNA: TGTGCCAGCAGCCCCCGGTCGGTGGGGCCCTACGAGCAGTACTTC

J: TRBJ2-7
size: .
V: TRBV5-4
D: .
CDR3: CASSFFSRGEQYF
DNA: TGTGCCAGCAGCTTTTTTTCCAGGGGAGAGCAGTACTTC

J: TRBJ1-5
size: .
V: TRBV30
D: .
CDR3: CAWSRDSGQPQHF
DNA: TGTGCCTGGAGCCGTGACTCGGGTCAGCCCCAGCATTTT

J: TRBJ1-2
size: once
V: TRBV5-1
D: TRBD1
CDR3: CASSLEGQGSYGYTF
DNA: TGCGCCAGCAGCTTGGAGGGACAGGGATCCTATGGCTACACCTTC

J: TRBJ1-6
size: .
V: TRBV28
D: .
CDR3: CASRLINSPLHF
DNA: TGTGCCAGCAGACTTATTAATTCACCCCTCCACTTT

J: TRBJ2-7
size: few
V: TRBV28
D: TRBD2
CDR3: CASSFWRESSEQYF
DNA: TGTGCCAGCAGTTTCTGGCGGGAGTCGAGCGAGCAGTACTTC

J: TRBJ2-1
size: .
V: TRBV24-1
D: .
CDR3: CATSDLMRVDGSEQFF
DNA: TGTGCCACCAGTGATTTGATGAGGGTTGATGGTAGTGAGCAGTTCTTC

J: TRBJ1-2
size: once
V: TRBV7-8
D: .
CDR3: CASSLARNYGYTF
DNA: TGTGCCAGCAGCTTAGCGCGGAATTATGGCTACACCTTC

J: TRBJ2-7
size: .
V: TRBV2
D: TRBD2
CDR3: CASTMTSGASYEQYF
DNA: TGTGCCAGCACTATGACTAGCGGGGCCTCCTACGAGCAGTACTTC

J: TRBJ1-4
size: .
V: TRBV18
D: TRBD1
CDR3: CASSPYRDRGNEKLFF
DNA: TGTGCCAGCTCACCATACAGGGACAGGGGGAATGAAAAACTGTTTTTT

J: TRBJ1-5
size: .
V: TRBV10-3
D: .
CDR3: CAISESEWNQPQHF
DNA: TGTGCCATCAGTGAGTCTGAGTGGAATCAGCCCCAGCATTTT

J: TRBJ1-2
size: .
V: TRBV19
D: .
CDR3: CASSIPGGSNYGYTF
DNA: TGTGCCAGTAGTATCCCTGGCGGGTCTAACTATGGCTACACCTTC

J: TRBJ1-4
size: .
V: TRBV11-2
D: TRBD1
CDR3: CASSLKNRGEKLFF
DNA: TGTGCCAGCAGCTTAAAGAACAGGGGTGAAAAACTGTTTTTT

J: TRBJ2-1
size: .
V: TRBV7-3
D: TRBD2
CDR3: CASGLAGANEQFF
DNA: TGTGCCAGTGGACTAGCGGGAGCTAATGAGCAGTTCTTC

J: TRBJ1-1
size: .
V: TRBV19
D: .
CDR3: CASRKTVMNTEAFF
DNA: TGTGCCAGTAGAAAGACAGTTATGAACACTGAAGCTTTCTTT

J: TRBJ1-5
size: .
V: TRBV7-6
D: .
CDR3: CASSLAGGGNQPQHF
DNA: TGTGCCAGCAGCTTAGCAGGGGGTGGGAATCAGCCCCAGCATTTT

J: TRBJ1-1
size: .
V: TRBV13
D: .
CDR3: CASSPRGAGMNTEAFF
DNA: TGTGCCAGCAGCCCCAGGGGAGCAGGGATGAACACTGAAGCTTTCTTT

J: TRBJ1-5
size: .
V: TRBV28
D: TRBD1
CDR3: CASSREGSGRWGTGTSNQPQHF
DNA: TGTGCCAGCAGCCGAGAGGGCAGCGGCCGTTGGGGGACAGGGACTAGCAATCAGCCCCAGCATTTT